What follows describes a single T cell receptor beta chain. The antigen is undetermined. Original processing notes: Junction-only immunoSEQ sequences carried no quality scores, so filtering differed. Measured with immunoSEQ multiplex PCR; TCRdb has only the in-frame clones, and not every one. D and trimming were read from the DNA, whereas the V and J calls and clone size are those reported in that table. This repertoire shows fewer than 2.5 million clones, 93% found once; its top ten account for roughly 0.36%. This sample is drawn from a study of shared clonotypes between healthy human individuals. Findings and limits, study-wide: Depth of sequencing was expected to influence donor clonotype sharing. Naive subsets, compared against memory subsets, generally had larger estimated richness values.

Material for sequencing was naive CD4+ T cells from PBMCs. Indicated subset: CD45RA+ positively selected. This TCR came from a man between 18 and 29 years old in good health. Some clones in this sample may be carry-over from other donors' samples.

The CDR3, as DNA: TGTGCCAGCAGTGATACGGACAGGGCTTTCTATAGCAATCAGCCCCAGCATTTT. Its protein product is CASSDTDRAFYSNQPQHF. The J gene is TRBJ1-5, the V gene TRBV6-1; TRBD1 agrees at 8 bases. V lost 3 bases and J lost 0; bases outside the gene matches: 10. Germline CDR1 reads MNHNS; CDR2 reads SASEGT. The CDR3 is made up of 18 amino acids.